This T cell receptor beta chain was observed in a study of cytomegalovirus exposure and HLA in healthy donors. Study-level points and caveats: Earlier analysis found most TCR beta V segments productive about 87% or about 30% of the time. Whilst most TCR sequences proved rare, a subset of public TCRs occurred across many donors.

PCR involved 60 Vbeta and 13 Jbeta primers. Produced via immunoSEQ multiplex PCR; TCRdb's table is partial and in-frame only. This table holds 150,000 to 200,000 clones, 76% found once. Concerning this clone itself: Its antigen is as yet unknown.

Input material: PBMCs. The sequence was obtained from a male donor in good health and CMV-seronegative.

CDR3 sequence (DNA): TGTGCCAGCAGTGGTAAAACTAGCGGGAGGGCCCACGAGCAGTTCTTC. This translates into CASSGKTSGRAHEQFF. The rearrangement links TRBV2 to TRBJ2-1, with TRBD2 matching over 13 bases. CDR1 and CDR2 (germline): SNHLY, FYNNEI. This CDR3 spans 16 amino acids. Trimming cost V 4 bases and J 10 bases; bases outside gene matches: 10.